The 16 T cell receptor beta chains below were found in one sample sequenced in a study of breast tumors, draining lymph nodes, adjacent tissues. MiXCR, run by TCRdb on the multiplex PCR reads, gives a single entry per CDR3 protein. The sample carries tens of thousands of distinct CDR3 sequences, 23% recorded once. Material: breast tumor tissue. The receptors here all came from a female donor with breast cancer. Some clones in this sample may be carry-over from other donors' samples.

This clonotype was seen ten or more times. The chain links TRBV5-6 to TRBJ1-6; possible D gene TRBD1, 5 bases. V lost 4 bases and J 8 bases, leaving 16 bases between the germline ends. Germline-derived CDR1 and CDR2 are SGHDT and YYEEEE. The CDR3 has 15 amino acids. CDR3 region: CASSRHEVRDSPLHF. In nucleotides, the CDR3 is TGTGCCAGCAGCCGCCATGAGGTCAGGGATTCACCCCTCCACTTT.

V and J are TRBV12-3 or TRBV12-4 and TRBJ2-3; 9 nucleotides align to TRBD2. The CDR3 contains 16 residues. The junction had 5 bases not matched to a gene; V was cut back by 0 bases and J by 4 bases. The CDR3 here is CASSLASSGSADTQYF. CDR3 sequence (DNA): TGTGCCAGCAGTTTAGCGAGTAGCGGGAGTGCAGATACGCAGTATTTT.

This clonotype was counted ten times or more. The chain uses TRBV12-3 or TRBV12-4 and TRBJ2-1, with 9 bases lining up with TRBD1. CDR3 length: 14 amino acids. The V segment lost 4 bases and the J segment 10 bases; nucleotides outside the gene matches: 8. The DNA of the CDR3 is TGTGCCAGCAGTTGGACAGGGGTGTACGGGGAGCAGTTCTTC. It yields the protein CASSWTGVYGEQFF.

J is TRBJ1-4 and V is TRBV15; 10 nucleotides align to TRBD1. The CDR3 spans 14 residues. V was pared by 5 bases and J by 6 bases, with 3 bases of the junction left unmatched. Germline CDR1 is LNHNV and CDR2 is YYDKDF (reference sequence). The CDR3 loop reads CATSGGTGDEKLFF. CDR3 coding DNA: TGTGCCACCAGCGGCGGGACAGGGGATGAAAAACTGTTTTTT.

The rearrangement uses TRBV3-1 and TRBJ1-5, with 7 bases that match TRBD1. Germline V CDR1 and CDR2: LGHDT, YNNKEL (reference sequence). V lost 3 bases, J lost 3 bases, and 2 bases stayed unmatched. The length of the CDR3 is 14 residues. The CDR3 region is CASSHGQVNQPQHF. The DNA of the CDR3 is TGTGCCAGCAGCCACGGACAGGTCAATCAGCCCCAGCATTTT.

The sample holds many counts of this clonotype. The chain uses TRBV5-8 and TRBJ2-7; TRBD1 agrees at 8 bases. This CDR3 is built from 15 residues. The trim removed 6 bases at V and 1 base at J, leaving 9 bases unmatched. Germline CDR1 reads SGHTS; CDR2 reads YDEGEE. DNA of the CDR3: TGTGCCAGCACCCTCGGACAGGGCCTATCCTACGAGCAGTACTTC. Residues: CASTLGQGLSYEQYF.

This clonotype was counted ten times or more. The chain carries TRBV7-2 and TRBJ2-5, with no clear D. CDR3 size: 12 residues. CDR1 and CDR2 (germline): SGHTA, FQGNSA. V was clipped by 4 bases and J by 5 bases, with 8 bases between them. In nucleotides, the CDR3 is TGTGCCAGCAGCTCCTCGACCGAGACCCAGTACTTC. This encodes CASSSSTETQYF.

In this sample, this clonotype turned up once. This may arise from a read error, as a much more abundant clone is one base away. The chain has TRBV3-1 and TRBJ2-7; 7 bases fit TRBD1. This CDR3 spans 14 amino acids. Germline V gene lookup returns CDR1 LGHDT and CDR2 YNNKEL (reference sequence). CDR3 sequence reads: CASSQDGHRRGQHF. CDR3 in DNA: TGTGCCAGCAGCCAAGATGGCCATCGTAGGGGGCAGCACTTC.

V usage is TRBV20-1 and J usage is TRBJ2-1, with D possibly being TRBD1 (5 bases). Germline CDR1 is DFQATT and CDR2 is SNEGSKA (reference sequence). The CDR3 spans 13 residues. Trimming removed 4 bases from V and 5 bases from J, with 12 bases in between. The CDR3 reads CSAKRGSNNEQFF. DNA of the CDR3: TGCAGTGCTAAAAGGGGCAGCAACAATGAGCAGTTCTTC.

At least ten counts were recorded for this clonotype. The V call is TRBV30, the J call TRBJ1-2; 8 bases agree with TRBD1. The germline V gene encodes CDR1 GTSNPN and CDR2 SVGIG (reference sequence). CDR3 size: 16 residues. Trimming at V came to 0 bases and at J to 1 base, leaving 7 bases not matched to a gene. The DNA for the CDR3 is TGTGCCTGGAGTGTACCCCCGACAGGGGTTAACTATGGCTACACCTTC. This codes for CAWSVPPTGVNYGYTF.

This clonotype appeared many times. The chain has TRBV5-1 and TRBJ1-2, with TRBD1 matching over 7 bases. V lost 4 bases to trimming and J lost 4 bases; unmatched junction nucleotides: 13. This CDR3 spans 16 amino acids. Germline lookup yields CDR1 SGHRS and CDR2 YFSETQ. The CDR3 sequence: CASSAPETGNFYGYTF. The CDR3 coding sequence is TGCGCCAGCAGCGCGCCGGAGACAGGGAATTTCTATGGCTACACCTTC. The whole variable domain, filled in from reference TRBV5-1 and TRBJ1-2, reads KAGVTQTPRYLIKTRGQQVTLSCSPISGHRSVSWYQQTPGQGLQFLFEYFSETQRNKGNFPGRFSGRQFSNSRSEMNVSTLELGDSALYLCASSAPETGNFYGYTFGSGTRLTVV.

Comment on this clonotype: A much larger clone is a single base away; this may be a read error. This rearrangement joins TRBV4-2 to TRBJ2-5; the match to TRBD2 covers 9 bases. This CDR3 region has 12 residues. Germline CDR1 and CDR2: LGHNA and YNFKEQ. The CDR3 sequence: CAGSGGSETQYF. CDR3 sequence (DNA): TGTGCCGGCAGCGGGGGGTCGGAGACCCAGTACTTC.

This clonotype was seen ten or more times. Here the CDR3 DNA reads TGTGCCAGCAGTTATACCGGGACAGGGGGCGCGCCTGCGGGCTACACCTTC. This codes for CASSYTGTGGAPAGYTF. This chain connects TRBV2 to TRBJ1-2; TRBD1 matches at 12 bases. Trimming at V came to 5 bases and at J to 8 bases, leaving 15 bases not matched to a gene. The germline V gene has CDR1 SNHLY and CDR2 FYNNEI. The CDR3 runs to 17 residues.

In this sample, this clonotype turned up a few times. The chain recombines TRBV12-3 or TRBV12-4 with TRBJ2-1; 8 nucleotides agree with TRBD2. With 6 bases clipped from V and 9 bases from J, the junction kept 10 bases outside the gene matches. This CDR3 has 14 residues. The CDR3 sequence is CASRNAGGRGEQFF. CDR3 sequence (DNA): TGTGCCAGCAGAAACGCGGGAGGCCGGGGTGAGCAGTTCTTC.

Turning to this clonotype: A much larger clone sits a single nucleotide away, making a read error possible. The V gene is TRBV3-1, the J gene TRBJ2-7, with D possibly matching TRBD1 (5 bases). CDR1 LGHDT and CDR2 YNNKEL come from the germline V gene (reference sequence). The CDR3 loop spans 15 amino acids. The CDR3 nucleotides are TGTGCCAGCAGCCAAGGGCCAGGGATTGGTTACGAGCGGTACTTC. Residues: CASSQGPGIGYERYF.

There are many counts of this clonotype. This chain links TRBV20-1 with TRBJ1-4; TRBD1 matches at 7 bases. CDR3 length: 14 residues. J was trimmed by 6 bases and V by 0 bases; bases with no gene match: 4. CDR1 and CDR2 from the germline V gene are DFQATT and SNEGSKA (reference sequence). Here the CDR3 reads CSARDRGSDEKLFF. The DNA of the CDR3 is TGCAGTGCTAGAGACAGGGGGTCTGATGAAAAACTGTTTTTT.